These T cell receptor beta chains were read from a single sample in a study of blood T cell repertoires in COVID-19. Clones were sequenced by immunoSEQ multiplex PCR, and TCRdb holds only the in-frame ones, with some missing. This sample carries 25,000 to 35,000 clones, 80% to 90% of them seen once, and the ten largest clones take about 51%. The sequencing input was peripheral blood. These receptors were taken from a human donor with acute or convalescent COVID-19. The donor label of this sample is uncertain. Each CDR3 is given without its conserved first and last residue.

j_call v_call cdr3_length cdr3_aa
TRBJ1-4 TRBV7-2 13 ASSSSGATNEKLF
TRBJ1-4 TRBV5-1 12 ASSTDRVKEKLF
TRBJ2-5 TRBV11-2 9 ASSPRETQY
TRBJ2-7 TRBV11-3 14 ASIVDRGRVMNEQY
TRBJ2-3 TRBV10-3 12 AISWGTRTDTQY
TRBJ2-3 TRBV11-3 13 ASRRTRTPTDTQY
TRBJ2-3 TRBV3-1/TRBV3-2 14 ASSPTLQGAADTQY
TRBJ1-5 TRBV4-3 18 ASSQDLAASGTGRIRPQH
TRBJ1-1 TRBV5-1 14 ASSLDGQGANTEAF
TRBJ1-4 TRBV27 14 ASRKQGFAPNEKLF
TRBJ2-3 TRBV5-4 14 ASSPGLAGAGDTQY
TRBJ2-7 TRBV7-9 11 AIKGSGSHEQY
TRBJ2-1 TRBV6-5 13 ASMAYSGRANEQF
TRBJ2-7 TRBV27 12 ASRGLGRANEQY
TRBJ2-5 TRBV25-1 12 ASSEMAGGETQY
TRBJ2-7 TRBV19 12 ASKAEGQLREQY
TRBJ1-1 TRBV10-3 12 AISEYGTGTEAF
TRBJ2-6 TRBV7-2 13 ASSLDISGANVLT
TRBJ1-6 TRBV2 13 ASSERARRNSPLH
TRBJ2-1 TRBV5-1 12 ASSFSGSYNEQF
TRBJ2-3 TRBV18 13 ASSLQAPTTDTQY
TRBJ1-1 TRBV3-1/TRBV3-2 14 ASSQAPTPGNTEAF